The entry that follows covers one TCR beta chain sequence. No antigen is known for it. CD4+ T cells that had been cultured provided DNA sequenced with the Oncomine TCR Beta short-read assay. Genomic DNA was extracted from cultured CD4+ T cells. TCRdb independently ran MiXCR on the PCR reads; one entry per CDR3 protein. Seen here are 9,000 to 13,000 distinct CDR3 sequences, 25% to 35% observed once, and the top ten hold around 13%. This sample was taken from a study of vaccination and CD4 T cells after COVID-19. Treatment described: approximately 11-day PBMC culture with coronavirus spike peptide pools or control peptides (ViraFEST assay). The unexposed donor provided CD4+ T cells, which were taken before the COVID-19 pandemic (2011-2018). Following expansion of antigen-specific T cells with peptide pools, ViraFEST then sequenced TCRs. Germline trimming cut 6 bases from V and 3 bases from J; bases unmatched to any gene: 5. Germline-derived CDR1 and CDR2 are MNHEY and SVGEGT. The CDR3 runs 13 residues.

The sequence derives from a human donor in good health. The chain recombines TRBV6-2 or TRBV6-3 with TRBJ2-7; 7 bases match TRBD2. The sequenced sample was CD4+ T cells from blood, cultured in vitro. CDR3 nucleotide sequence: TGTGCCAGCAGACCTAGCGGACGCTACGAGCAGTACTTC. Amino acids: CASRPSGRYEQYF.